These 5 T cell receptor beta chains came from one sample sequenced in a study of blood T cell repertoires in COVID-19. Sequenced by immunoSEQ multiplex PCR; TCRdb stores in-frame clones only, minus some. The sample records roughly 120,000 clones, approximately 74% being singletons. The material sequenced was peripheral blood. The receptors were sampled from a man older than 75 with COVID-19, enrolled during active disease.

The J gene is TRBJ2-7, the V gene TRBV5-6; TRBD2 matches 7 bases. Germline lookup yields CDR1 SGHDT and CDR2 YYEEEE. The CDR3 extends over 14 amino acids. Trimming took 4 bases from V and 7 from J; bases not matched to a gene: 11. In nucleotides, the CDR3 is TGTGCCAGCAGCCATGGAGGGAGGGCCTCGGAGCAGTACTTC. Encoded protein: CASSHGGRASEQYF.

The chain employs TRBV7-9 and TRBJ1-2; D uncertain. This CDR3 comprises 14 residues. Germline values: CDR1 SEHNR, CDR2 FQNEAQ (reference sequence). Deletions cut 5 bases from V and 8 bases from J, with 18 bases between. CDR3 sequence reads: CASSPWGADVGYTF. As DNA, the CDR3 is TGTGCCAGCAGCCCCTGGGGAGCCGATGTCGGCTACACCTTC.

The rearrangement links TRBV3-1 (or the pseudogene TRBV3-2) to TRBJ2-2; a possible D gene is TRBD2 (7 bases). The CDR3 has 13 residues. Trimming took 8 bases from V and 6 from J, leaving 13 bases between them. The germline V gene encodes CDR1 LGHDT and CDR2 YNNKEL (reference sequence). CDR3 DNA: TGTGCCAGCGCCCGGGGGGCCGCCGGGGAGCTGTTTTTT. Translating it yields CASARGAAGELFF.

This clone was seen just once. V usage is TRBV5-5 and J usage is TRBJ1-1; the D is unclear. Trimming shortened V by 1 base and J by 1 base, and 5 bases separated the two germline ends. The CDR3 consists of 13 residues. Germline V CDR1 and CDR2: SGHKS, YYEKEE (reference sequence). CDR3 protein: CASSLIQNTEAFF. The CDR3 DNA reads TGTGCCAGCAGCTTGATACAGAACACTGAAGCTTTCTTT.

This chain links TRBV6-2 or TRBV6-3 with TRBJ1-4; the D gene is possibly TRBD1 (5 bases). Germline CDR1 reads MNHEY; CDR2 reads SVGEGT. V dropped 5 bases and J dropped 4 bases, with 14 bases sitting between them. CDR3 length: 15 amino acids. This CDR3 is CASSDLQEDNEKLFF. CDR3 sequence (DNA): TGTGCCAGCAGTGACTTACAGGAAGATAATGAAAAACTGTTTTTT.